This T cell receptor (beta chain) was recovered during a study of OX40 agonist ivuxolimab in advanced cancers. In the study overall: Ivuxolimab, an agonistic anti-OX40 (CD134) antibody, was given to patients.

Here immunoSEQ multiplex PCR was the method, and the copy in TCRdb shows in-frame clones only, minus some. The sample lists fewer than 30,000 clones; approximately 86% were seen once. J gave up 2 bases and V 5 bases, and 3 bases lay outside the gene matches. There are 13 residues in the CDR3. The germline V gene has CDR1 SGHRS and CDR2 YFSETQ. This clonotype was sampled from an adult with an advanced solid tumor such as melanoma, head and neck, liver or kidney cancer. The sample consisted of CD4+ or CD8+ T cells sorted from blood, taken in a trial of the OX40 agonist ivuxolimab. The V gene is TRBV5-1, the J gene TRBJ2-7, with TRBD1 matching over 8 bases. The CDR3 spells CASRGQGAYEQYF. The CDR3 nucleotides are TGCGCCAGCAGAGGACAGGGTGCCTACGAGCAGTACTTC.